The 11 T cell receptor beta chains given below trace back to one sample, sequenced in a study of Ad26.COV2.S vaccination and SARS-CoV-2 variants. Treatment reported: some 19 received Ad26.COV2.S at low or high dose, single or two shots; roughly five received placebo; per-sample allocation not given. Specimen acquisition occurred on day 63 following the initial vaccine or placebo injection. The table came from immunoSEQ multiplex PCR; TCRdb's copy has only in-frame clones and leaves some out. The top ten hold around 11% of the sample, which has about 350,000 clones, about 86% seen once. Specimen: peripheral blood, collected in a trial of Ad26.COV2.S vaccine versus placebo. All receptors come from a person aged 18-65 years who received the Ad26.COV2.S COVID-19 vaccine or a placebo.

The rearrangement joins TRBV9 to TRBJ2-7, with 11 positions matching TRBD1. Germline CDR1 SGDLS, CDR2 YYNGEE. This CDR3 region has 14 residues. Trimming at V came to 0 bases and at J to 6 bases, leaving 2 bases not matched to a gene. This CDR3 is CASSVGGQGVEQYF. DNA for the CDR3: TGTGCCAGCAGCGTAGGGGGACAGGGGGTCGAGCAGTACTTC. The whole variable domain, filled in from reference TRBV9 and TRBJ2-7, reads DSGVTQTPKHLITATGQRVTLRCSPRSGDLSVYWYQQSLDQGLQFLIQYYNGEERAKGNILERFSAQQFPDLHSELNLSSLELGDSALYFCASSVGGQGVEQYFGPGTRLTVT.

The gene calls are TRBV3-1 (or the pseudogene TRBV3-2) and TRBJ2-3, with 11 positions matching TRBD2. J lost 3 bases, V lost 1 base, and 3 bases had no gene match. Germline V gives CDR1 LGHDT, CDR2 YNNKEL (reference sequence). The length of the CDR3 is 16 residues. The CDR3 here is CASSQAVAGGTDTQYF. Written as DNA, the CDR3 is TGTGCCAGCAGCCAAGCCGTAGCGGGGGGGACAGATACGCAGTATTTT.

The CDR3 DNA is TGTGCCAGCAGCTCACAGGGGGCGAGCACCGGGGAGCTGTTTTTT. Protein sequence: CASSSQGASTGELFF. V gene TRBV5-4 combines with J gene TRBJ2-2; 9 positions agree with TRBD1. Per germline, CDR1 SGHNT and CDR2 YYREEE (reference sequence). Germline trimming cut 3 bases from V and 4 bases from J; bases unmatched to any gene: 4. The CDR3 runs to 15 residues.

This chain joins TRBV21-1 and TRBJ2-7. TRBV21-1 is reported as a pseudogene. This CDR3 is 13 amino acids long. The CDR3 reads CASSPTDGYEQYF. The DNA for the CDR3 is TGTGCCAGCAGCCCGACCGACGGTTACGAGCAGTACTTC.

The chain links TRBV13 to TRBJ1-3; tentative D call: TRBD1 (6 bases). The CDR3 length is 15 residues. V lost 5 bases to trimming and J lost 0 bases, with 11 bases between them. Per germline, CDR1 PRHDT and CDR2 FYEKMQ (reference sequence). CDR3 amino acids: CASSHTGPSGNTIYF. CDR3 coding DNA: TGTGCCAGCAGCCATACAGGGCCCTCTGGAAACACCATATATTTT.

The chain employs TRBV19 and TRBJ1-5; 9 positions match TRBD1. Germline CDR1 reads LNHDA; CDR2 reads SQIVND (reference sequence). Trimming cost V 4 bases and J 7 bases; bases outside gene matches: 8. The CDR3 has 15 amino acids. CDR3 nucleotide sequence: TGTGCCAGTAGTACCGGACAGGGGAAGGGACAGCCCCAGCATTTT. It is translated as CASSTGQGKGQPQHF. Looking up the rest from reference TRBV19 and TRBJ1-5 gives the full variable domain: DGGITQSPKYLFRKEGQNVTLSCEQNLNHDAMYWYRQDPGQGLRLIYYSQIVNDFQKGDIAEGYSVSREKKESFPLTVTSAQKNPTAFYLCASSTGQGKGQPQHFGDGTRLSIL.

This clone occurred once. A much larger clonotype is one base distant, so this may be a read error. The sample contains more than one DNA sequence encoding this CDR3. V gene TRBV19 combines with J gene TRBJ2-7; 11 bases match TRBD2. The CDR3 consists of 13 residues. Germline CDR1 LNHDA, CDR2 SQIVND (reference sequence). CDR3 loop: CASSSGRAGEQYF. The CDR3 coding sequence is TGTGCTAGTAGTAGCGGGAGGGCCGGCGAGCAGTACTTC.

The chain uses TRBV7-2 and TRBJ2-1, with 11 bases aligning to TRBD2. The length of the CDR3 is 15 residues. Germline-derived CDR1 and CDR2 are SGHTA and FQGNSA. V gave up 8 bases and J gave up 7 bases; unmatched junction bases: 10. CDR3 nucleotides: TGTGCCAGCGAGGACCTAGCGGGAGGTCAAAATGAGCAGTTCTTC. Translating gives CASEDLAGGQNEQFF.

The rearrangement uses TRBV21-1 and TRBJ2-2. TRBV21-1 is a listed pseudogene. This CDR3 has 17 amino acids. The CDR3 protein is CASSNTWRTANTGELFF. The CDR3 region has the DNA TGTGCCAGCAGCAACACGTGGCGGACGGCTAACACCGGGGAGCTGTTTTTT.

The chain is built from TRBV28 and TRBJ2-1, with a weak D call TRBD2 (6 bases). Germline V gives CDR1 MDHEN, CDR2 SYDVKM. Trimming cost V 5 bases and J 5 bases, with 10 bases left between them. This CDR3 spans 13 amino acids. CDR3 DNA sequence: TGTGCCAGCAGTATTGGCGGGAACAATGAGCAGTTCTTC. Its protein product is CASSIGGNNEQFF. Complete variable domain (other parts from reference TRBV28 and TRBJ2-1): DVKVTQSSRYLVKRTGEKVFLECVQDMDHENMFWYRQDPGLGLRLIYFSYDVKMKEKGDIPEGYSVSREKKERFSLILESASTNQTSMYLCASSIGGNNEQFFGPGTRLTVL.

The chain combines TRBV9 with TRBJ1-3; tentatively, D is TRBD1 (5 bases). CDR3 length: 14 residues. Looked up from germline, CDR1 is SGDLS and CDR2 is YYNGEE. V was cut by 4 bases and J by 3 bases, with 11 bases left in between. CDR3 bases: TGTGCCAGCAGCAGCACGGGGGGTGGAAACACCATATATTTT. It yields the protein CASSSTGGGNTIYF.